This TCR beta chain was sequenced in a study of identical twins. The length of the CDR3 is 19 residues. The germline V gene has CDR1 SGHRS and CDR2 YFSETQ. TCRdb itself ran the 5' RACE reads through MiXCR, one entry per CDR3 protein. Of 1.5 million to 2 million distinct CDR3 sequences in the sample, 25% to 35% were seen once. The sample comprised cord blood. This receptor was obtained from a newborn girl in good health. The chain combines TRBV5-1 with TRBJ2-1; 10 positions match TRBD2. The DNA end favors TRBJ2-7, so the J call may be wrong. CDR3 protein: CASSSFRTSGPYSYNEQYF. DNA for the CDR3: TGCGCCAGCAGCTCCTTCCGGACTAGCGGCCCTTACTCCTACAATGAGCAGTACTTC.